This record concerns one TCR beta chain sequence. What it binds is not known. Germline values: CDR1 SGHAT, CDR2 FQNNGV. The CDR3 consists of 15 residues. Deletions cut 1 base from V and 1 base from J, with 11 bases between. Once sorted, every population was more than 95% pure. The record originates from a study of beta chain features in type 1 diabetes. Study-wide findings and caveats: There was a moderate but significant shortening of TCRB CDR3s in all four CD4+ subsets of Type 1 diabetes patients.

Sequencing targeted expressed TCRB transcripts, as all isolated RNA had been reverse transcribed. TCRdb keeps only in-frame clones here, not all; method: immunoSEQ multiplex PCR. The data contain around 140,000 clones, roughly 10% of them singletons. Specimen: naive CD4+ T cells from blood. This TCR came from a man younger than 35 in good health. V and J are TRBV11-2 and TRBJ2-7, with D possibly matching TRBD2 (7 bases). CDR3 DNA sequence: TGTGCCAGCAGCTTAGGCGGGGGCCCATCCTACGAGCAGTACTTC. It encodes CASSLGGGPSYEQYF.